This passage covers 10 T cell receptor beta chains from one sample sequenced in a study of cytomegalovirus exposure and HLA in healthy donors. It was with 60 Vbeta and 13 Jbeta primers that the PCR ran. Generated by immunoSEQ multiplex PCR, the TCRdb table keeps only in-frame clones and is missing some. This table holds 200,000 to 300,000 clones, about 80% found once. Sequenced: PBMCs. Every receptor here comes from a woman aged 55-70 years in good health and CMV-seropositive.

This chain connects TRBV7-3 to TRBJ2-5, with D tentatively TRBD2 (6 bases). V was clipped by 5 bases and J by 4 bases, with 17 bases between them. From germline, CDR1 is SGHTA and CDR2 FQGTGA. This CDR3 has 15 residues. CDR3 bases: TGTGCCAGCAGCCGATCGGGGACTCCCGGAGAGACCCAGTACTTC. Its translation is CASSRSGTPGETQYF.

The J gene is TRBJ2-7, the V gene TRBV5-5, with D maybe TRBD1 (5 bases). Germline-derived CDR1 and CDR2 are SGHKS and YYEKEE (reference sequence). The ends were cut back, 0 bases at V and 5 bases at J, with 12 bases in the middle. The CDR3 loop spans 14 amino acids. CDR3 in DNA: TGTGCCAGCAGCTTGGATCTAGGGGTCCACGAGCAGTACTTC. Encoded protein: CASSLDLGVHEQYF.

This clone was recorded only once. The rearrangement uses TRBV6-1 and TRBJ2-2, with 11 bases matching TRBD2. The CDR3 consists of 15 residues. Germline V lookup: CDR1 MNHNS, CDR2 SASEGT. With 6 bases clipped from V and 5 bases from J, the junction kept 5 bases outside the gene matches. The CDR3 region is CASRLAGVRTGELFF. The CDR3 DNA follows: TGTGCCAGCAGACTAGCGGGAGTCCGAACCGGGGAGCTGTTTTTT.

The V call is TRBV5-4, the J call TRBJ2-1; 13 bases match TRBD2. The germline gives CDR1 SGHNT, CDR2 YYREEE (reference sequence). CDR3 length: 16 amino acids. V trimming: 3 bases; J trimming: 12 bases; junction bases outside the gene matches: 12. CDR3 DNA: TGTGCCAGCAGCTCGCCACTAGCGGGAGGGGCGATTGGGCAGTTCTTC. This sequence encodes CASSSPLAGGAIGQFF.

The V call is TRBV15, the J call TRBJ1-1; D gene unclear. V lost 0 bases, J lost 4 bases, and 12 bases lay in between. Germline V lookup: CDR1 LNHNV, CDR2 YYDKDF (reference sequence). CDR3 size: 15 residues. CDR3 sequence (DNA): TGTGCCACCAGCAGAGATCTTCAGGAGGGCACTGAAGCTTTCTTT. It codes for CATSRDLQEGTEAFF.

The CDR3 here is CASSPPNFLAGNTEAFF. The CDR3 DNA reads as TGTGCCAGCTCACCTCCGAATTTCCTGGCGGGGAACACTGAAGCTTTCTTT. This chain links TRBV18 with TRBJ1-1; unclear D gene. This CDR3 has 17 residues. CDR1 is KGHSH, CDR2 LQKENI, per germline. Trimming took off 3 bases at V and 1 base at J, with 18 bases between the two ends.

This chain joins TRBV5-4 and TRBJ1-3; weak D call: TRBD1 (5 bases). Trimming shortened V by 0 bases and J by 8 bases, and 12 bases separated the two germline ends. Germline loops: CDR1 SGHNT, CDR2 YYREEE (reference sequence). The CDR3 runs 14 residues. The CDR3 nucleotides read TGTGCCAGCAGCTTGGCGGGAGGGGTCCACACCATATATTTT. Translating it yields CASSLAGGVHTIYF.

Written as DNA, the CDR3 is TGTGCCAGCAGTTACCGACAGGGTTCCCACGAGCAGTACTTC. As protein: CASSYRQGSHEQYF. The V call is TRBV6-5, the J call TRBJ2-7, with 7 bases aligning to TRBD1. CDR1 and CDR2 from the germline V gene are MNHEY and SVGAGI. The CDR3 runs 14 residues. V was pared by 2 bases and J by 5 bases, with 6 bases of the junction left unmatched.

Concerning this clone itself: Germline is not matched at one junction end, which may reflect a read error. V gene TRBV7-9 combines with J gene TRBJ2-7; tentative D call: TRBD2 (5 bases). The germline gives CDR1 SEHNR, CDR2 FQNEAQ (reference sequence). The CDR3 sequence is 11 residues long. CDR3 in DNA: TGTGCCAGCAGCCCTTCTCTTCTACTAGATTTC. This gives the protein CASSPSLLLDF.

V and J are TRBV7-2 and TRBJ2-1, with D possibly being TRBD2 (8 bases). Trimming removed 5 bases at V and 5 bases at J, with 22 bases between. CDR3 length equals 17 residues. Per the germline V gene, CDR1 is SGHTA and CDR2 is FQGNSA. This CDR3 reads CASSDRDGGLGDNEQFF. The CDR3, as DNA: TGTGCCAGCAGCGACAGGGATGGGGGACTAGGCGACAATGAGCAGTTCTTC.